This TCR beta chain was sequenced during a study of blood T cell repertoires in COVID-19 (dated by TCRdb to 2020 to 2021). With respect to the entire study: The collaborator samples originated in the United States, Italy and Spain and spanned the acute and convalescent phases of COVID-19. The prospective study material was composed of cDNA or gDNA derived from T cells, B-cell-depleted T cells, or PBMCs. The dataset comprised deeply sampled blood TCRbeta repertoires from subjects exposed to, actively infected with, or recovered from COVID-19. The repertoires were released in a freely available public database meant as a resource for research on the immune response to SARS-CoV-2. Samples were obtained from the ongoing ImmuneRACE study (first 160 participants) and from some 1,300 subjects provided by 6 global collaborators. The sample metadata nearly always contained a de-identified subject ID, COVID-19 status, age in years and sex. Where HLA class I and class II types were available, the types were taken from metadata supplied by the sample provider, not from assay-based typing.

Samples from volunteer blood donors who had recovered from COVID-19 were contributed by a second Seattle source. Each collaborating institution followed its own protocols to collect whole blood in K2EDTA tubes. For TCRbeta analysis, collaborator samples were shipped as frozen whole blood, as isolated PBMCs, or as DNA extracted from either sample type. Reading the germline V gene gives CDR1 MGHRA and CDR2 YSYEKL. CDR3 length: 14 amino acids, cysteine to phenylalanine. Only the CDR3 DNA stays, 42 bases, in frame from base 1. V is cut by 1 base and J by 8 bases, and the space between the germline ends is 14 bases. About this clone: This receptor's antigen is unknown. No much larger clonotype is one base removed from it; base qualities were not supplied.

Broader findings and caveats from the paper: The amount of clinical and demographic metadata varied by source and participant and was provided uncurated.

TCRbeta CDR3 regions were amplified from genomic DNA using the immunoSEQ Assay, a bias-controlled multiplex PCR. The study's processing was this. The number of nucleated cells in each sample was estimated from the amplification of reference gene primers within the assay. To quantify the absolute abundance of each unique TCRbeta CDR3 rearrangement, sequence reads were collapsed and filtered. Productive Simpson clonality was computed per sample as the square root of Simpson's diversity index over productive rearrangements. TCRdb limited this immuneACCESS table to in-frame rearrangements with V and J called. A share of clones is missing; checked studies link under half to unresolved V genes, and the rest is unexplained. That table is the source of V, J and clone size, and D and trimming were worked out from the DNA. The sample includes 270,000 or so clones, with nearly 90% observed a single time. Around 4.6% of the sample is held by the ten biggest clonotypes.

This sequence originates from a woman in her thirties or forties who had recovered from COVID-19. The V and J genes are TRBV4-1 and TRBJ1-2, with TRBD1 perhaps the D gene, on 5 matching bases. The sequenced sample was peripheral blood. DNA sequence: TGCGCCAGCAGCCAAGCAGACAGTCCTCGCGGCTACACCTTC. Its protein product is CASSQADSPRGYTF.